The 17 T cell receptor beta chains below were found in one sample sequenced in a study of a mutant IDH1 vaccine in newly diagnosed glioma. Using immunoSEQ multiplex PCR, the repertoire was profiled, and TCRdb retains in-frame clones only, with some absent. The table records about 32,000 clones, just under 80% of them present only once. Their target antigens are unknown. The time point was: week 35, safety follow-up. The investigators gave 300 ug of mutant IDH1 20-mer peptide in each vaccine dose, together with topical imiquimod. The source material was PBMCs, sampled from a glioma patient whose treatment included an IDH1 peptide vaccine. The receptors shown here come from a man aged 40-49 years with glioma. Some clones in this sample may be carry-over from other donors' samples.

The gene calls are TRBV6-1 and TRBJ2-7; weak D call: TRBD2 (7 bases). Looked up from germline, CDR1 is MNHNS and CDR2 is SASEGT. This CDR3 spans 16 amino acids. V lost 1 base to trimming and J lost 0 bases, with 13 bases between them. CDR3 in DNA: TGTGCCAGCAGTGAAGGCCAGGGGACTATCTCCTACGAGCAGTACTTC. This encodes CASSEGQGTISYEQYF.

The chain joins TRBV6-6 to TRBJ1-1; D unclear. CDR1 is MNHNY and CDR2 is SVGAGI in the germline V gene (reference sequence). The CDR3 sequence is 12 residues long. Trimming shortened V by 6 bases and J by 4 bases, and 9 bases separated the two germline ends. CDR3 DNA sequence: TGTGCCAGCAGCCCCCCCACCACTGAAGCTTTCTTT. Translation: CASSPPTTEAFF.

The chain carries TRBV27 and TRBJ1-2, with 9 positions matching TRBD1. The trim removed 4 bases at V and 11 bases at J, leaving 2 bases unmatched. The germline CDR1 and CDR2 sequences are MNHEY and SMNVEV (reference sequence). The CDR3 is 11 residues long. The chain's CDR3 is CASSSGQGYTF. In nucleotides, the CDR3 is TGTGCCAGCAGTTCCGGACAGGGGTACACCTTC.

The chain recombines TRBV6-1 with TRBJ2-7; possibly TRBD1 or TRBD2 for D (6 bases each). V lost 6 bases, J lost 2 bases, and 17 bases lay in between. The V gene's germline CDR1 is MNHNS and CDR2 SASEGT. The CDR3 is made up of 15 amino acids. CDR3 amino acids: CASRKGGTTAYEQYF. The CDR3 DNA sequence: TGTGCCAGCAGAAAAGGGGGGACCACAGCCTACGAGCAGTACTTC.

This sequence joins TRBV5-1 and TRBJ2-5; D is perhaps TRBD1 (6 bases). The CDR3 is 14 amino acids. V was cut by 4 bases and J by 4 bases, with 14 bases left in between. Germline CDR1 reads SGHRS; CDR2 reads YFSETQ. In DNA form, the CDR3 reads TGCGCCAGCAGCAAGGACAGCAGGGCAGAGACCCAGTACTTC. Amino acids: CASSKDSRAETQYF.

V is TRBV5-4 and J is TRBJ2-1, with 9 bases fitting TRBD1. The CDR3 loop spans 15 amino acids. In germline, CDR1 is SGHNT, CDR2 YYREEE (reference sequence). After removal of 2 bases from V and 6 bases from J, the junction contained 6 bases not matched to a gene. This chain's CDR3 is CASSLPGQGINEQFF. In DNA, the CDR3 is TGTGCCAGCAGCTTACCGGGACAGGGAATCAATGAGCAGTTCTTC.

The rearrangement uses TRBV18 and TRBJ1-2, with a possible D match to TRBD1 (5 bases). The CDR3 has 15 amino acids. V lost 2 bases and J lost 0, with 10 bases in between. Germline lookup yields CDR1 KGHSH and CDR2 LQKENI. This CDR3 reads CASSPEIQANYGYTF. The CDR3 DNA sequence: TGTGCCAGCTCACCAGAAATACAGGCTAACTATGGCTACACCTTC.

The rearrangement links TRBV5-4 to TRBJ2-3; D is possibly TRBD2 (5 bases). The V end was cut by 7 bases, the J end by 2 bases, with 14 bases between. The V gene's germline CDR1 is SGHNT and CDR2 YYREEE (reference sequence). The CDR3 length is 14 residues. The CDR3 here is CASEDWQLTDTQYF. The CDR3 DNA is TGTGCCAGCGAGGACTGGCAACTCACAGATACGCAGTATTTT.

The chain joins TRBV4-2 to TRBJ1-4, with 8 bases fitting TRBD1. The CDR3 consists of 13 residues. The V and J ends lost 6 bases and 8 bases, in that order; junction bases with no gene match: 5. Germline CDR1 and CDR2: LGHNA and YNFKEQ. DNA for the CDR3: TGTGCCAGCAGTGGACAGGGTGGGGAAAAACTGTTTTTT. This sequence encodes CASSGQGGEKLFF.

This clone came up a few times. DNA for the CDR3: TGTGCCTGGAGTGTACCGGGCGGGCGATCGGCTGCCACCTTC. Its translation: CAWSVPGGRSAATF. The V gene is TRBV30, the J gene TRBJ1-2; D is unresolved. The CDR3 runs to 14 residues. The germline V gene has CDR1 GTSNPN and CDR2 SVGIG (reference sequence). Trimming took off 0 bases at V and 13 bases at J, with 21 bases between the two ends.

The chain employs TRBV20-1 and TRBJ1-1; D unresolved. Per the germline V gene, CDR1 is DFQATT and CDR2 is SNEGSKA (reference sequence). The CDR3 is made up of 11 amino acids. V was trimmed by 5 bases and J by 7 bases, leaving 11 bases between them. CDR3 region: CSAAAGFEAFF. CDR3 in DNA: TGCAGTGCTGCCGCGGGCTTTGAAGCTTTCTTT.

The chain employs TRBV7-2 and TRBJ1-1; weak D call: TRBD1 (5 bases). Between the trimmed V and J ends, which lost 5 bases and 2 bases, there was a span of 18 bases. CDR1 SGHTA and CDR2 FQGNSA come from the germline V gene. The CDR3 runs to 16 residues. CDR3 amino acids: CASSPGPSFLNTEAFF. The CDR3 DNA reads TGTGCCAGCAGCCCGGGGCCATCCTTTCTTAACACTGAAGCTTTCTTT.

The rearrangement uses TRBV30 and TRBJ2-5, with TRBD2 as a possible D gene (7 bases). Germline-derived CDR1 and CDR2 are GTSNPN and SVGIG (reference sequence). The CDR3 has 18 residues. V lost 0 bases and J 4 bases, leaving 24 bases between the germline ends. CDR3 nucleotide sequence: TGTGCCTGGAGTGTACGTTGGGGGGGCAGGGCCCGGCGAGAGACCCAGTACTTC. It codes for CAWSVRWGGRARRETQYF.

This rearrangement joins TRBV12-5 to TRBJ2-7; 8 bases line up with TRBD1. The CDR3 is 13 amino acids. Germline V gene sequence: CDR1 LGHNT, CDR2 FRNRAP. The V segment lost 6 bases and the J segment 7 bases; nucleotides outside the gene matches: 8. The CDR3 sequence: CASGFWTGREQYF. The CDR3 bases are TGTGCTAGTGGGTTTTGGACAGGGCGAGAGCAGTACTTC.

The genes are TRBV5-1 and TRBJ2-2, with a possible D match to TRBD2 (6 bases). Germline lookup yields CDR1 SGHRS and CDR2 YFSETQ. This CDR3 region has 14 residues. The V end lost 3 bases, the J end lost 3 bases, and 9 bases lay between the germline ends. Here the CDR3 reads CASSWGVDTGELFF. CDR3 DNA: TGCGCCAGCAGCTGGGGGGTGGACACCGGGGAGCTGTTTTTT.

This clone was recorded only once. The V and J genes are TRBV10-1 and TRBJ1-1; D may be TRBD1 (5 bases). The germline CDR1 and CDR2 sequences are WNHNN and SYGVQD (reference sequence). The V end lost 5 bases, the J end lost 0 bases, and 10 bases lay between the germline ends. The CDR3 sequence is 14 residues long. In DNA form, the CDR3 reads TGCGCCAGCAGTATCGACAGATTGAACACTGAAGCTTTCTTT. It is translated as CASSIDRLNTEAFF.

The V gene is TRBV18, the J gene TRBJ1-1; D possibly corresponds to TRBD1 (6 bases). CDR3 length: 13 amino acids. Germline CDR1 is KGHSH and CDR2 is LQKENI. V was clipped by 8 bases and J by 1 base, with 11 bases between them. CDR3 bases: TGTGCCAGCCTCGGGGGGCGGAACACTGAAGCTTTCTTT. It specifies CASLGGRNTEAFF.